This is a list of T cell receptor beta chains from one sample in a study of blood T cell repertoires in COVID-19. The method was immunoSEQ multiplex PCR; TCRdb's version includes in-frame clones alone and lacks a portion of them. The sample carries around 160,000 clones, approximately 85% recorded once. Sequenced material: peripheral blood. The receptors were gathered from a woman aged 55-75 years with COVID-19, enrolled during active disease. The CDR3 runs from the conserved cysteine through the conserved F or W. Fields, in order: J gene, D gene, clone size, V gene, CDR3 DNA, CDR3 protein. A D gene is named only where the DNA matches it firmly. Clone size is stated in some rows and not others, as once, few, many or a class when expanded.

TRBJ2-2 | NA | NA | TRBV12-5 | TGTGCTAGTGGTTTGGTCGAGTATGGTACCGGGGAGCTGTTTTTT | CASGLVEYGTGELFF
TRBJ2-7 | TRBD1 | once | TRBV19 | TGTGCCAGTAGTACCTCGGACAGGCCCAGCATGGACGAGCAGTACTTC | CASSTSDRPSMDEQYF
TRBJ1-1 | TRBD1 | NA | TRBV4-1 | TGCGCCAGCAGCCAACCTAAGGGACAGGGGAACACTGAAGCTTTCTTT | CASSQPKGQGNTEAFF
TRBJ2-3 | NA | NA | TRBV6-5 | TGTGCCAGCAGTACTAACACAGATACGCAGTATTTT | CASSTNTDTQYF
TRBJ2-7 | NA | NA | TRBV19 | TGTGCCAGTAGTGGCGCTCAGGGACACTCTTACGAGCAGTACTTC | CASSGAQGHSYEQYF
TRBJ1-4 | NA | NA | TRBV2 | TGTGCCGGATCCGGGACAAGAAATGAAAAACTGTTTTTT | CAGSGTRNEKLFF
TRBJ2-7 | TRBD1 | NA | TRBV2 | TGTGCCAGCAAGGGTTGGACAGGGCAAGGCGAGCAGTACTTC | CASKGWTGQGEQYF
TRBJ1-2 | TRBD1 | NA | TRBV24-1 | TGTGCCACCAGTGATCGGACAGGGTTTAGTGGCTACACCTTC | CATSDRTGFSGYTF
TRBJ2-5 | NA | NA | TRBV24-1 | TGTGCCACCAGTGATCCCCAGGTAGGGGTCCAAGAGACCCAGTACTTC | CATSDPQVGVQETQYF
TRBJ2-2 | TRBD2 | NA | TRBV5-1 | TGCGCCAGCAGCTTGGCCCCTAGCGGGAGCACCGGGGAGCTGTTTTTT | CASSLAPSGSTGELFF
TRBJ2-7 | TRBD1 | once | TRBV6-5 | TGTGCCAGCAGCTACACCGGGACAGGGCGTTACGAGCAGTACTTC | CASSYTGTGRYEQYF
TRBJ2-2 | NA | NA | TRBV7-3 | TGTGCCAGCAGCTTAAAAGGGGGAGGGACCGGGGAGCTGTTTTTT | CASSLKGGGTGELFF
TRBJ1-5 | NA | once | TRBV2 | TGTGCCAGCAGTGAAAGGCGGGATAGCTATAGCAATCAGCCCCAGCATTTT | CASSERRDSYSNQPQHF
TRBJ1-5 | TRBD1 | NA | TRBV7-9 | TGTGCCAGCAGCGTCGGGACAGTTAGCAATCAGCCCCAGCATTTT | CASSVGTVSNQPQHF
TRBJ2-7 | NA | many | TRBV5-5 | TGTGCCAGCAGCTTTATGCCGAGTTCCTACGAGCAGTACTTC | CASSFMPSSYEQYF
TRBJ2-7 | TRBD1 | NA | TRBV4-1 | TGCGCCAGCAGCCAAGATACCCCCTGGGACAGGGGGCGATACGAGCAGTACTTC | CASSQDTPWDRGRYEQYF
TRBJ2-3 | NA | NA | TRBV11-3 | TGTGCCAGCAGCCCGCACGCGGCCGGAGATACGCAGTATTTT | CASSPHAAGDTQYF
TRBJ2-7 | TRBD1 | NA | TRBV30 | TGTGCCTGGTCACAGGGGGCGAGCTCCTACGAGCAGTACTTC | CAWSQGASSYEQYF
TRBJ1-3 | NA | NA | TRBV10-3 | TGTGCCTACGCGAACAGCTACTCTGGAAACACCATATATTTT | CAYANSYSGNTIYF
TRBJ1-4 | NA | once | TRBV19 | TGTGCCAGTAGTAAAACAGGGTGGGGGAATGAAAAAGTGTTTTTT | CASSKTGWGNEKVFF
TRBJ1-4 | NA | NA | TRBV12-5 | TGTGCTAGTGCCCAAAAGAAAGAGGGCGGGGGAGAAAAACTGTTTTTT | CASAQKKEGGGEKLFF
TRBJ1-6 | TRBD1 | NA | TRBV4-1 | TGCGCCAGCAGCCAAGAGTCTGGGACAGTCTCACCCCTCCACTTT | CASSQESGTVSPLHF
TRBJ2-5 | TRBD2 | NA | TRBV27 | TGTGCCAGCAGTTTAACCCCCGGACTAGCGGGCCTCCAAGAGACCCAGTACTTC | CASSLTPGLAGLQETQYF
TRBJ2-7 | NA | NA | TRBV2 | TGTGCCAGCAAGGAGACAGAGAGCTACGAGCAGTACTTC | CASKETESYEQYF
TRBJ2-3 | NA | NA | TRBV7-2 | TGTGCCAGCAGCTTAGCGCTAATTGTGGCGGGGCTCACAGATACGCAGTATTTT | CASSLALIVAGLTDTQYF
TRBJ2-5 | NA | NA | TRBV29-1 | TGCAGCGTTGAATTGGCCACGTTACAAGAGACCCAGTACTTC | CSVELATLQETQYF
TRBJ2-7 | TRBD2 | NA | TRBV2 | TGTGCCAGCAGCGGATCACCAAAACCGGGACTAGCTGGGTACGAGCAGTACTTC | CASSGSPKPGLAGYEQYF
TRBJ1-1 | TRBD1 | NA | TRBV5-4 | TGTGCCAGCAGCAGTGGGACAGGGAGAGAGAGAAACACTGAAGCTTTCTTT | CASSSGTGRERNTEAFF
TRBJ1-2 | TRBD1 | NA | TRBV6-4 | TGTGCCAGCAGGGAAGAGGGACAGGGGGCTAGTAACTATGGCTACACCTTC | CASREEGQGASNYGYTF
TRBJ1-6 | NA | NA | TRBV7-9 | TGTGCCAGCAGCTTGGGGAAGACAGGCATGTGGCCTTCACCCCTCCACTTT | CASSLGKTGMWPSPLHF
TRBJ1-1 | TRBD1 | NA | TRBV7-2 | TGTGCCAGCACCCCACAGGGGGCAAACACTGAAGCTTTCTTT | CASTPQGANTEAFF
TRBJ1-2 | TRBD1 | few | TRBV27 | TGTGCCAGCAGTTTAAGGACAGGGAGTGGCTACACCTTC | CASSLRTGSGYTF
TRBJ2-7 | TRBD1 | NA | TRBV3-1/TRBV3-2 | TGTGCCAGCAGCCAAACACGGGACAGGGTCTTAACGGCCTACGAGCAGTACTTC | CASSQTRDRVLTAYEQYF
TRBJ2-5 | TRBD2 | NA | TRBV5-1 | TGCGCCAGCAGCACTACGGGACTAGGGGTGGGAGAGACCCAGTACTTC | CASSTTGLGVGETQYF
TRBJ1-5 | TRBD1 | NA | TRBV19 | TGTGCCAGTAGTATGACAGGGTCTCAGCCCCAGCATTTT | CASSMTGSQPQHF
TRBJ1-5 | TRBD1 | NA | TRBV30 | TGTGCCTGGAGTCGGGCCCGGGACAGGATCAATCAGCCCCAGCATTTT | CAWSRARDRINQPQHF
TRBJ2-7 | TRBD2 | NA | TRBV7-2 | TGTGCCAGCAGCTTTCCTAGCGGGTACGAGCAGTACTTC | CASSFPSGYEQYF
TRBJ1-4 | TRBD1 | few | TRBV19 | TGTGCCAGTAGTATAAACAGGGGTGAAAAACTGTTTTTT | CASSINRGEKLFF
TRBJ1-2 | NA | NA | TRBV19 | TGTGCCAGTAGTATAGATCGGGAAGCCAACTATGGCTACACCTTC | CASSIDREANYGYTF
TRBJ2-2 | TRBD2 | NA | TRBV30 | TGTGCCTGCCTCCCGGGACTAGCGGGGGCCGCGAACACCGGGGAGCTGTTTTTT | CACLPGLAGAANTGELFF
TRBJ1-1 | NA | NA | TRBV20-1 | TGCAGTGCTAGGGGGCGTACTGAAGCTTTCTTT | CSARGRTEAFF
TRBJ2-5 | NA | NA | TRBV7-8 | TGTGCCAGCAGCCTCCTAGAGACCCAGTACTTC | CASSLLETQYF
TRBJ1-2 | NA | NA | TRBV11-1 | TGTGCCAGCAGCCCCTCGGCAGGGGACTATGGCTACACCTTC | CASSPSAGDYGYTF
TRBJ2-7 | NA | NA | TRBV27 | TGTGCCAGCAGTTTATCAGGTTCCTCGGGTTTTAATTACGAGCAGTACTTC | CASSLSGSSGFNYEQYF
TRBJ2-7 | TRBD1 | NA | TRBV6-2/TRBV6-3 | TGTGCCAGCAGTTCCCCAGGGGGCAGGACGCTCTACGAGCAGTACTTC | CASSSPGGRTLYEQYF
TRBJ2-3 | NA | NA | TRBV6-5 | TGTGCCAGCAGTTACTCGAATAGAGGGGATACGCAGTATTTT | CASSYSNRGDTQYF
TRBJ2-2 | TRBD2 | NA | TRBV3-1/TRBV3-2 | TGTGCCAGCAGCCCGTTGGCTAGCGGGGAGAACACCGGGGAGCTGTTTTTT | CASSPLASGENTGELFF
TRBJ1-2 | TRBD1 | NA | TRBV5-5 | TGTGCCAGCAGCTACGGACAGGGGATACAAGGCTACACCTTC | CASSYGQGIQGYTF
TRBJ2-1 | NA | NA | TRBV28 | TGTGCCAGCAGTCCCCCCGACACCTACAATGAGCAGTTCTTC | CASSPPDTYNEQFF
TRBJ2-2 | TRBD1 | NA | TRBV19 | TGTGCCAGTACCCCGGTGGGACAGGGGGGCACCGGGGAGCTGTTTTTT | CASTPVGQGGTGELFF
TRBJ2-5 | TRBD2 | NA | TRBV7-3 | TGTGCCAGCAGGTCTAGCGGGGGGTGGACCCAAGAGACCCAGTACTTC | CASRSSGGWTQETQYF
TRBJ1-6 | NA | NA | TRBV11-2 | TGTGCCAGCAGCTTAGCCAGGGTCCGGAGCTCCTATAATTCACCCCTCCACTTT | CASSLARVRSSYNSPLHF
TRBJ2-3 | TRBD2 | once | TRBV15 | TGTGCCACCAGCAGATGGGCTAGCGGGAATTCAGATACGCAGTATTTT | CATSRWASGNSDTQYF
TRBJ2-1 | NA | NA | TRBV3-1/TRBV3-2 | TGTGCCAGCAGCCACACAGAGAACAATGAGCAGTTCTTC | CASSHTENNEQFF
TRBJ1-1 | NA | few | TRBV2 | TGTGCCATCCGGGGGGACACTGAAGCTTTCTTT | CAIRGDTEAFF
TRBJ2-1 | TRBD2 | NA | TRBV14 | TGTGCCAGCAGCCAATTAGCTAGCGGAGGTTCGATCTTC | CASSQLASGGSIF
TRBJ2-7 | NA | NA | TRBV5-6 | TGTGCCAGCAGCTTTTCGGGGGGCGCCTCCTACGAGCAGTACTTC | CASSFSGGASYEQYF
TRBJ2-3 | TRBD2 | NA | TRBV29-1 | TGCAGCGTTGAAACTAGCGGGGGTACAGATACGCAGTATTTT | CSVETSGGTDTQYF